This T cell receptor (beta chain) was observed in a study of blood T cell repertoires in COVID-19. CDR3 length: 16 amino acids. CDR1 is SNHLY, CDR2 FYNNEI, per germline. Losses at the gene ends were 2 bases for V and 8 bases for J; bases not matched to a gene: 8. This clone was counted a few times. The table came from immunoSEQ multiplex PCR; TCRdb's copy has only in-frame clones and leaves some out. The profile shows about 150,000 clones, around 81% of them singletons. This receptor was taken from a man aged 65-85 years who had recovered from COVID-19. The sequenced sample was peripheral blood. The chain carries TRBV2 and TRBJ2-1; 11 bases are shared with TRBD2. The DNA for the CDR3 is TGTGCCAGCAGTGAACCGGGACTAGCGGTCAGTTATGAGCAGTTCTTC. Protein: CASSEPGLAVSYEQFF.